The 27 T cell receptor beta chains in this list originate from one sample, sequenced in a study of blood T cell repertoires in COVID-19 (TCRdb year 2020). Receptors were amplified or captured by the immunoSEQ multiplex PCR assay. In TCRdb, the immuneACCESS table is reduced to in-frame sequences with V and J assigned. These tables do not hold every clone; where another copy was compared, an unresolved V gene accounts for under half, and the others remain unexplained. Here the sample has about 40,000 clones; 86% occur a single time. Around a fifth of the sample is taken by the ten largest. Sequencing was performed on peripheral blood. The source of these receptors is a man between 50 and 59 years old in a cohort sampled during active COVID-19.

The CDR3 DNA reads TGTGCCAGCAGTTACTCGGGGCCGGAAAGCTACGAGCAGTACTTC. Its protein product is CASSYSGPESYEQYF. The chain uses TRBV6-5 and TRBJ2-7; a possible D gene is TRBD1 (5 bases). With 0 bases removed from V and 3 bases from J, the gap between germline ends came to 12 bases. Germline loops: CDR1 MNHEY, CDR2 SVGAGI. This CDR3 comprises 15 residues.

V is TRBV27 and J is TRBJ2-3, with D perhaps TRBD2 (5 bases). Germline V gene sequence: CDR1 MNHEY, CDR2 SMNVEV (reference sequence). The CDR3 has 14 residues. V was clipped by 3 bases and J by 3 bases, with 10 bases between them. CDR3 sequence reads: CASSLVAITDTQYF. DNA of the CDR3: TGTGCCAGCAGTTTGGTAGCGATTACAGATACGCAGTATTTT.

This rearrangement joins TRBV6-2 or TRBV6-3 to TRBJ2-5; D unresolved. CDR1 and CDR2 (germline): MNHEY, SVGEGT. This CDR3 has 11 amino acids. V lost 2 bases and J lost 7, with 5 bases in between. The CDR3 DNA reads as TGTGCCAGCAGTTACGGGCCGACCCAGTACTTC. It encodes CASSYGPTQYF.

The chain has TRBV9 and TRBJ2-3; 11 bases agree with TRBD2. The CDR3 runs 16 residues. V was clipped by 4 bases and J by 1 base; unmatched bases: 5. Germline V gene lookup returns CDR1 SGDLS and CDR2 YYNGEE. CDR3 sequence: CASSSSGRAGTDTQYF. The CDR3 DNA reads TGTGCCAGCAGCAGTAGCGGGAGGGCCGGCACAGATACGCAGTATTTT.

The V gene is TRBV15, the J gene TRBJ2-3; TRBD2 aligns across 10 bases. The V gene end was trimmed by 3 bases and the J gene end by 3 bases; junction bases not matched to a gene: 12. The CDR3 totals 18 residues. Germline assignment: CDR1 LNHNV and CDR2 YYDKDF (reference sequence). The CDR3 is CATSRWGKAGGKTDTQYF. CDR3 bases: TGTGCCACCAGCAGGTGGGGGAAAGCGGGAGGGAAAACAGATACGCAGTATTTT.

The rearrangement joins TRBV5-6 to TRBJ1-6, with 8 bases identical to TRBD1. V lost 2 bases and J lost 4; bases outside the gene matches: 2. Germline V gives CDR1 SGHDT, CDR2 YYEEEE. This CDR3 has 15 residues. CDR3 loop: CASSLTGGYNSPLHF. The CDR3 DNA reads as TGTGCCAGCAGCTTAACAGGGGGGTATAATTCACCCCTCCACTTT.

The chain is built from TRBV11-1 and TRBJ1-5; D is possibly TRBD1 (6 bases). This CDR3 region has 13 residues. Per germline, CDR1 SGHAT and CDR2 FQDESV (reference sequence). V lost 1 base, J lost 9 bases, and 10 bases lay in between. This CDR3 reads CASSLGRGGPQHF. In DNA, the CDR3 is TGTGCCAGCAGCTTAGGTCGAGGGGGGCCCCAGCATTTT.

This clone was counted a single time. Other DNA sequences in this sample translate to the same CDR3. The CDR3 DNA reads TGTGCCAGCCGGACGGGGGGGCTGAACGAGCAGTACTTC. Its translation: CASRTGGLNEQYF. This chain links TRBV27 with TRBJ2-7; 8 bases are a match to TRBD2. With 8 bases clipped from V and 5 bases from J, the junction kept 8 bases outside the gene matches. The CDR3 is made up of 13 amino acids. Germline CDR1 and CDR2: MNHEY and SMNVEV (reference sequence).

The CDR3 DNA sequence: TGCGCCAGCAGCTTGACAGCTATCTATGGCTACACCTTC. Translation gives CASSLTAIYGYTF. This sequence joins TRBV5-1 and TRBJ1-2, with D unclear. The V gene's germline CDR1 is SGHRS and CDR2 YFSETQ. With 1 base removed from V and 4 bases from J, the gap between germline ends came to 8 bases. The CDR3 is 13 residues long.

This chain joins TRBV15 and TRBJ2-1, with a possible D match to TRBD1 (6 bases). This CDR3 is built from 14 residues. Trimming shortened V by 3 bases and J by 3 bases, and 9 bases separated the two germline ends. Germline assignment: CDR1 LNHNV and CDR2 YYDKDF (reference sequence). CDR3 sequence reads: CATSSKGDYNEQFF. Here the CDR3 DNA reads TGTGCCACCAGCAGTAAGGGGGACTACAATGAGCAGTTCTTC.

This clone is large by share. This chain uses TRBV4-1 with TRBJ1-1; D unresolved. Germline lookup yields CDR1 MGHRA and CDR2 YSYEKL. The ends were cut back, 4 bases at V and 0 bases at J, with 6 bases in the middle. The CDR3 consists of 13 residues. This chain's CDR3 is CASSPPVNTEAFF. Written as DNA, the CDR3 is TGCGCCAGCAGCCCCCCAGTGAACACTGAAGCTTTCTTT.

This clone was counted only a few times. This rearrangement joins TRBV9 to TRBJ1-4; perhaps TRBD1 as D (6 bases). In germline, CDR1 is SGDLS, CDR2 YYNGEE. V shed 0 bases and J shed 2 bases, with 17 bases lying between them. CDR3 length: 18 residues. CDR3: CASSVEGEGSGTNEKLFF. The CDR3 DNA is TGTGCCAGCAGCGTAGAGGGGGAAGGGTCTGGCACTAATGAAAAACTGTTTTTT.

DNA of the CDR3: TGTGCCATCAGTGAGACTCCGGGACAGGAACTTCAGCCCCAGCATTTT. Protein product: CAISETPGQELQPQHF. The chain joins TRBV10-3 to TRBJ1-5; 8 bases agree with TRBD1. The CDR3 has 16 amino acids. Germline-derived CDR1 and CDR2 are ENHRY and SYGVKD. V trimming: 2 bases; J trimming: 6 bases; junction bases outside the gene matches: 9.

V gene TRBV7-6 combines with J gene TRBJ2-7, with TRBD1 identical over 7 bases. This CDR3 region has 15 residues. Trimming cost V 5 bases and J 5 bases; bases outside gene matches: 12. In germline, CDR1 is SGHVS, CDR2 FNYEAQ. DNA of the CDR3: TGTGCCAGCAGCATGCGACAGGGACCCTTTGACGAGCAGTACGTC. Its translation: CASSMRQGPFDEQYV.

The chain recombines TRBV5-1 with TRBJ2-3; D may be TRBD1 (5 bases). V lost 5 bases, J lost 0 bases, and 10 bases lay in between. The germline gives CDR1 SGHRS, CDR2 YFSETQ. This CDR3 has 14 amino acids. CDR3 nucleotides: TGCGCCAGCAGTAGGGGTCCTAGCACAGATACGCAGTATTTT. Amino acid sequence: CASSRGPSTDTQYF.

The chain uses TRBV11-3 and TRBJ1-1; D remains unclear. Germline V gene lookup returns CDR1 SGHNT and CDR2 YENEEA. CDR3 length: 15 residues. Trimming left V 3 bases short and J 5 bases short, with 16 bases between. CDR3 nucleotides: TGTGCCAGCAGCTTTGGACGGGGTTCGGGAACTGAAGCTTTCTTT. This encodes CASSFGRGSGTEAFF.

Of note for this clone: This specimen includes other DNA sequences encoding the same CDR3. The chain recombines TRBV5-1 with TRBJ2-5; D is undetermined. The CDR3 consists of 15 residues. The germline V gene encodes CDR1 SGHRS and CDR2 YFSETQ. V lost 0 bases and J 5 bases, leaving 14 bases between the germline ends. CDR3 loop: CASSLAPAPGETQYF. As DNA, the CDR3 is TGCGCCAGCAGCTTGGCACCCGCCCCCGGGGAGACCCAGTACTTC.

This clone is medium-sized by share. The CDR3 loop is CASSDPSGWPRGYTF. In nucleotides, the CDR3 is TGTGCCAGCAGTGACCCAAGCGGTTGGCCTCGGGGCTACACCTTC. The chain combines TRBV6-4 with TRBJ1-2; D ambiguous. The CDR3 totals 15 residues. Germline CDR1 and CDR2: MRHNA and SNTAGT. The V end was cut by 2 bases, the J end by 8 bases, with 18 bases between.

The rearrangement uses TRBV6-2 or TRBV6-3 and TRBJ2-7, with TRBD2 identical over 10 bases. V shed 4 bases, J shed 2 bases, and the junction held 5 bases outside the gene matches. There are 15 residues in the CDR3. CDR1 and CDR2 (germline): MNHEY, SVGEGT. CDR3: CASSFRLAGAYEQYF. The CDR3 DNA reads TGTGCCAGCAGTTTCCGACTAGCGGGCGCCTACGAGCAGTACTTC.

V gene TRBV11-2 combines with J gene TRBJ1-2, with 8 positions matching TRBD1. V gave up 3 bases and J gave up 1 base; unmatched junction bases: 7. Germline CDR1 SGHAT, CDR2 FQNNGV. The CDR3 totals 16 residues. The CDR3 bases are TGTGCCAGCAGCTTTACCCAGGGGGCGCGTAACTATGGCTACACCTTC. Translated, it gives CASSFTQGARNYGYTF.

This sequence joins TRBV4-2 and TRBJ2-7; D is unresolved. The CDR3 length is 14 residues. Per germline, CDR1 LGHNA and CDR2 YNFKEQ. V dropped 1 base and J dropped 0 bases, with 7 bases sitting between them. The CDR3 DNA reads TGTGCCAGCAGCCAAGCTGCCGGCTCCTACGAGCAGTACGTC. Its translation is CASSQAAGSYEQYV.

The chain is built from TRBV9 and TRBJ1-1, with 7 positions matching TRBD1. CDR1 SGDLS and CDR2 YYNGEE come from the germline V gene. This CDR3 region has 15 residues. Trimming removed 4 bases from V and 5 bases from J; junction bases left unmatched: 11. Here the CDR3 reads CASSPQGGEITEAFF. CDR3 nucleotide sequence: TGTGCCAGCAGCCCACAAGGGGGCGAGATTACTGAAGCTTTCTTT.

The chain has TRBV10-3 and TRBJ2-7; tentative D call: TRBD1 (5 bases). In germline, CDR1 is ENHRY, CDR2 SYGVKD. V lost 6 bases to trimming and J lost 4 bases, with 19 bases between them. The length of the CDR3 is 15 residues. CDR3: CAISDDDWGLYEQYF. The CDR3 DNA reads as TGTGCCATCAGCGACGATGACTGGGGCCTTTACGAGCAGTACTTC.

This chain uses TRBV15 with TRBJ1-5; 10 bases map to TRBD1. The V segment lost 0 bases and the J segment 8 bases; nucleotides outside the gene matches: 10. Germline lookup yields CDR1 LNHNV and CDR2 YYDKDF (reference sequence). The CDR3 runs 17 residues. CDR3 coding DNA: TGTGCCACCAGCAGAGACCAGGCGACAGGGGGCTCGAAGCCCCAGCATTTT. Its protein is CATSRDQATGGSKPQHF. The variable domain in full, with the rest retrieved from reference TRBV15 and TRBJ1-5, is DAMVIQNPRYQVTQFGKPVTLSCSQTLNHNVMYWYQQKSSQAPKLLFHYYDKDFNNEADTPDNFQSRRPNTSFCFLDIRSPGLGDTAMYLCATSRDQATGGSKPQHFGDGTRLSIL.

In DNA form, the CDR3 reads TGTGCCAGCAGTTACTCGGTGCAGGGACACAACGTCCTGACTTTC. It translates to CASSYSVQGHNVLTF. V is TRBV6-5 and J is TRBJ2-6; weak D call: TRBD1 (6 bases). This CDR3 has 15 amino acids. Looked up from germline, CDR1 is MNHEY and CDR2 is SVGAGI. Trimming removed 0 bases at V and 9 bases at J, with 12 bases between.

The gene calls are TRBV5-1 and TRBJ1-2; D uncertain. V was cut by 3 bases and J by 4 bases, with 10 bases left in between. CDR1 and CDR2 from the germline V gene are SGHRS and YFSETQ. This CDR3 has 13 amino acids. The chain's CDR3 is CASSSGLPYGYTF. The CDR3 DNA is TGCGCCAGCAGCTCTGGACTGCCCTATGGCTACACCTTC. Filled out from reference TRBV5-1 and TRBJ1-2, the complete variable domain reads KAGVTQTPRYLIKTRGQQVTLSCSPISGHRSVSWYQQTPGQGLQFLFEYFSETQRNKGNFPGRFSGRQFSNSRSEMNVSTLELGDSALYLCASSSGLPYGYTFGSGTRLTVV.

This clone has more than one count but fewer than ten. The CDR3 coding sequence is TGTGCCAGCAGCCCTCACACCGGGGAGCTGTTTTTT. Translated: CASSPHTGELFF. The gene calls are TRBV9 and TRBJ2-2, with D hard to call. There are 12 residues in the CDR3. CDR1 is SGDLS, CDR2 YYNGEE, per germline. Trimming cost V 4 bases and J 3 bases, with 4 bases left between them.